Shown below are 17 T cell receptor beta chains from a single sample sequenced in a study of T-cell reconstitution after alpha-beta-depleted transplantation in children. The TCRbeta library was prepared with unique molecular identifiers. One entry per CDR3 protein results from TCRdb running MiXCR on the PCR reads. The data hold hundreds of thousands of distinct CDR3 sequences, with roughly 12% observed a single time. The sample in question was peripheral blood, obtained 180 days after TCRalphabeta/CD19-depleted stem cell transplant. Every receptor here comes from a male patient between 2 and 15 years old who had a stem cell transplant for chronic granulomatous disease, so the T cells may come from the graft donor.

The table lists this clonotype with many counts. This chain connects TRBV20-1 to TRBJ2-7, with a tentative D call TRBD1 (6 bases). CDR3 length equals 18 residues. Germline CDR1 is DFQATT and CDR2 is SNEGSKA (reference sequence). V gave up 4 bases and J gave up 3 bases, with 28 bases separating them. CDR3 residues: CSAIRGDRGPDWSYEQYF. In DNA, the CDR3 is TGCAGTGCTATCAGGGGAGACCGGGGCCCCGATTGGAGCTACGAGCAGTACTTC.

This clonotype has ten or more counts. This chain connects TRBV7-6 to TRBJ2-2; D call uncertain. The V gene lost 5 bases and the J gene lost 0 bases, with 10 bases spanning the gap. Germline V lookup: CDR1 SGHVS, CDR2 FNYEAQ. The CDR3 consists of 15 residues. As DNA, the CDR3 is TGTGCCAGCAGCCTCGGAAAGCCGAACACCGGGGAGCTGTTTTTT. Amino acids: CASSLGKPNTGELFF.

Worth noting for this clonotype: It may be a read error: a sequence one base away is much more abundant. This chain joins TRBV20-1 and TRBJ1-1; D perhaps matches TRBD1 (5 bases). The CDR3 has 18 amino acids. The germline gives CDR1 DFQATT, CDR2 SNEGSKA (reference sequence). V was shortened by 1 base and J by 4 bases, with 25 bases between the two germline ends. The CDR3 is CSARAGPVFDREGTEAFF. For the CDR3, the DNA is TGCAGTGCTAGAGCGGGCCCCGTTTTTGACAGAGAAGGCACTGAAGCTTTCTTT.

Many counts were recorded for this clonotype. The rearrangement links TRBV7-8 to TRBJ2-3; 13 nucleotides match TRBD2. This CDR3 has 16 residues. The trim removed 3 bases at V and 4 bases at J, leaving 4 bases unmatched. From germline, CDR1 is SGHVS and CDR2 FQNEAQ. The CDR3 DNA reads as TGTGCCAGCAGCTTGTTACTAGCGGGAGGGTCAGATACGCAGTATTTT. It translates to CASSLLLAGGSDTQYF.

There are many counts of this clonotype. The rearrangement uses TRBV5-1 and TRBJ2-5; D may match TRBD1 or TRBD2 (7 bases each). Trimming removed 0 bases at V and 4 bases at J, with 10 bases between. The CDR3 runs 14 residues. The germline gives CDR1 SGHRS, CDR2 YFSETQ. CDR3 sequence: CASSLAGGGETQYF. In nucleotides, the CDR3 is TGCGCCAGCAGCTTGGCAGGGGGGGGAGAGACCCAGTACTTC.

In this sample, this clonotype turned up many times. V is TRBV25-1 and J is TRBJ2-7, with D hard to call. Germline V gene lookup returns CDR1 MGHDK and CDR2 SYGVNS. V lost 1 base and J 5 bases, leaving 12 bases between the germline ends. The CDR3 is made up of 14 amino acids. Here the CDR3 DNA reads TGTGCCAGCAGTGAATTTATCGCGATAGACGAGCAGTACTTC. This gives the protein CASSEFIAIDEQYF.

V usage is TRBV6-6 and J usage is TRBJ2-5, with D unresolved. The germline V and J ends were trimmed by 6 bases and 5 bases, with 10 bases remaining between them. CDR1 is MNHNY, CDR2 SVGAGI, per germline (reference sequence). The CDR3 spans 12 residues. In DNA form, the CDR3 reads TGTGCCAGCAGCCCTCAGGAGGAGACCCAGTACTTC. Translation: CASSPQEETQYF.

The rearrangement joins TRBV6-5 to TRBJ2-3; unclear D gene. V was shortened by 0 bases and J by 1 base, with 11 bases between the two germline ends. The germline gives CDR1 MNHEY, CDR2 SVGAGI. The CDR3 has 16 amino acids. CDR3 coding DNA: TGTGCCAGCAGTTACTCGGGAATTTCCCGCACAGATACGCAGTATTTT. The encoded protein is CASSYSGISRTDTQYF.

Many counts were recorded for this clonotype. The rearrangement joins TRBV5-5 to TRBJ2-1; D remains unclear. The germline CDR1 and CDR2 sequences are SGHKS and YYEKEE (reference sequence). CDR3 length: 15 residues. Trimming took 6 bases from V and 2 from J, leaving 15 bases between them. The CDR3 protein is CASMAESLAYNEQFF. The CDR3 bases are TGTGCCAGCATGGCAGAGAGCCTCGCCTACAATGAGCAGTTCTTC.

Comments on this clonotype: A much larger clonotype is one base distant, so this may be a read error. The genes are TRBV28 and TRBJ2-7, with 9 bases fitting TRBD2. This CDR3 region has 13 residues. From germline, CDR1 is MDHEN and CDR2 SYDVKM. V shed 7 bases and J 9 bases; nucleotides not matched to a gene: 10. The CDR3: CASNTGLAVGQYF. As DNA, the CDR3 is TGTGCCAGCAACACGGGACTAGCCGTCGGGCAGTACTTC.

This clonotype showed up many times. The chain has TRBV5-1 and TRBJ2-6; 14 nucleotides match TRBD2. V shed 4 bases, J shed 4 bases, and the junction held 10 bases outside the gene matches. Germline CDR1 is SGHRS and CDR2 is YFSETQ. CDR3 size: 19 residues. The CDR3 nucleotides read TGCGCCAGCAGCCCCAGGACTAGCGGGGGGCGTTGGGGGGCCAACGTCCTGACTTTC. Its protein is CASSPRTSGGRWGANVLTF. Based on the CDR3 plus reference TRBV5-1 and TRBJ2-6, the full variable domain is KAGVTQTPRYLIKTRGQQVTLSCSPISGHRSVSWYQQTPGQGLQFLFEYFSETQRNKGNFPGRFSGRQFSNSRSEMNVSTLELGDSALYLCASSPRTSGGRWGANVLTFGAGSRLTVL.

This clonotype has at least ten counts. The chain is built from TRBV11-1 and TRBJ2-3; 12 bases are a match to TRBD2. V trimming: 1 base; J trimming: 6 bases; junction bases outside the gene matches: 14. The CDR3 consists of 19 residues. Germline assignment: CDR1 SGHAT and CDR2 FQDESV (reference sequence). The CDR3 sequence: CASSLGLAGEEGLADTQYF. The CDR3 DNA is TGTGCCAGCAGCTTAGGACTAGCGGGAGAAGAAGGATTAGCGGATACGCAGTATTTT. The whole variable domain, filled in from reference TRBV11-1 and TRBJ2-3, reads EAEVAQSPRYKITEKSQAVAFWCDPISGHATLYWYRQILGQGPELLVQFQDESVVDDSQLPKDRFSAERLKGVDSTLKIQPAELGDSAMYLCASSLGLAGEEGLADTQYFGPGTRLTVL.

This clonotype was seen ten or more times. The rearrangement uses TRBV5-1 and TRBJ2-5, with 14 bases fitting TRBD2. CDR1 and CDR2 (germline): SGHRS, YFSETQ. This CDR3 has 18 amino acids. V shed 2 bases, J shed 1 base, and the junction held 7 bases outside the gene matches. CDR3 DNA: TGCGCCAGCAGCTTCGGAGGACTAGCGGGGGGTCTCCAAGAGACCCAGTACTTC. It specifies CASSFGGLAGGLQETQYF.

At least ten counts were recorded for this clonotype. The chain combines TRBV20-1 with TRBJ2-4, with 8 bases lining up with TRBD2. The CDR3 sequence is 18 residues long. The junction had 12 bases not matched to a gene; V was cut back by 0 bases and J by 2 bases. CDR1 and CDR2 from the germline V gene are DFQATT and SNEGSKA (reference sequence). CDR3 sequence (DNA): TGCAGTGCTAGAGAATCTTCGGGGGGGCACCTAACCAAAAACATTCAGTACTTC. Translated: CSARESSGGHLTKNIQYF.

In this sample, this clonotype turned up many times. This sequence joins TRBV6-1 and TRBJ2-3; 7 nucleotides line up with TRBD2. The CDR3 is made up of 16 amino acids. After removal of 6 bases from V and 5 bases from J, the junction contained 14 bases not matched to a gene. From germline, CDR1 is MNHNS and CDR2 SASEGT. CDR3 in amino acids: CASSGWRETGGDTQYF. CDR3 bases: TGTGCCAGCAGCGGCTGGCGGGAGACGGGTGGAGATACGCAGTATTTT.

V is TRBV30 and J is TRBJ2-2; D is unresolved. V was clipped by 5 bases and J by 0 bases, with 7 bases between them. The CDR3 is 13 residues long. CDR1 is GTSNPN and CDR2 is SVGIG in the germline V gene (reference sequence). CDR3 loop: CAWWRSNTGELFF. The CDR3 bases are TGTGCCTGGTGGAGATCGAACACCGGGGAGCTGTTTTTT. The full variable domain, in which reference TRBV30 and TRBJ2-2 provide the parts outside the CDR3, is SQTIHQWPATLVQPVGSPLSLECTVEGTSNPNLYWYRQAAGRGLQLLFYSVGIGQISSEVPQNLSASRPQDRQFILSSKKLLLSDSGFYLCAWWRSNTGELFFGEGSRLTVL.

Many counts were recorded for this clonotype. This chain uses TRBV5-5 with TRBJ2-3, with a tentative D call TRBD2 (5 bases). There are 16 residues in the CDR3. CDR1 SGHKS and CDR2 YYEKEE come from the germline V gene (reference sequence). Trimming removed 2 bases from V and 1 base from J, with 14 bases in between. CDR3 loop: CASSFVFRGRTDTQYF. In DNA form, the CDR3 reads TGTGCCAGCAGCTTCGTGTTCCGGGGTCGCACAGATACGCAGTATTTT.